This T cell receptor (beta chain) is from a study of T-cell reconstitution after alpha-beta-depleted transplantation in children. Unique molecular identifiers were built into the TCRbeta library. MiXCR was run by TCRdb on the PCR reads, yielding one entry per CDR3 protein. Of 300,000 to 400,000 distinct CDR3 sequences detected, roughly 21% appear once; the ten largest clones hold around 9.9%. V was trimmed by 0 bases and J by 1 base, leaving 12 bases between them. Germline CDR1 reads DFQATT; CDR2 reads SNEGSKA (reference sequence). The CDR3 contains 15 residues. Sequencing was performed on PBMCs, mostly from graft donor cells, taken 180 days after TCRalphabeta/CD19-depleted stem cell transplant. The chain joins TRBV20-1 to TRBJ1-1, with D possibly TRBD1 on 5 matching bases. The TCR comes from a male patient younger than 18 who had a stem cell transplant for acute lymphoblastic leukemia, so the T cells may come from the graft donor. The CDR3 region is CSAREEGSPNTEAFF. The DNA of the CDR3 is TGCAGTGCTAGAGAAGAGGGGTCCCCGAACACTGAAGCTTTCTTT.